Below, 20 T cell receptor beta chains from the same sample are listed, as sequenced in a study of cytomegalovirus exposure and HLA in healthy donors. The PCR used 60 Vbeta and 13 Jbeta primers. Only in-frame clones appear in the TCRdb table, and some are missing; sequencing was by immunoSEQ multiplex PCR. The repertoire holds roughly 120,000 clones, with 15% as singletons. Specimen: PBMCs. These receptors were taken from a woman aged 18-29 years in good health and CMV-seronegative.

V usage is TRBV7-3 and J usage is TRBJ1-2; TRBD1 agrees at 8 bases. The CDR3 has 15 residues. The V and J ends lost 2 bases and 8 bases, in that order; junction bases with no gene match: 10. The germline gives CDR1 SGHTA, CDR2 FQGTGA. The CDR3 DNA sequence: TGTGCCAGCAGCTTATACGGGGGACAGGATGGAGGCTACACCTTC. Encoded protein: CASSLYGGQDGGYTF.

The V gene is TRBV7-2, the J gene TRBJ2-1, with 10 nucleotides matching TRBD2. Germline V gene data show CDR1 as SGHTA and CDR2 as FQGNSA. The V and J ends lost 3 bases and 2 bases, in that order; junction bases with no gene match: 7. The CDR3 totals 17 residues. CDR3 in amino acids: CASSFTLLAGPYNEQFF. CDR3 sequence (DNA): TGTGCCAGCAGCTTTACCCTACTAGCGGGGCCCTACAATGAGCAGTTCTTC. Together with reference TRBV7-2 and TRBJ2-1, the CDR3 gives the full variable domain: GAGVSQSPSNKVTEKGKDVELRCDPISGHTALYWYRQSLGQGLEFLIYFQGNSAPDKSGLPSDRFSAERTGGSVSTLTIQRTQQEDSAVYLCASSFTLLAGPYNEQFFGPGTRLTVL.

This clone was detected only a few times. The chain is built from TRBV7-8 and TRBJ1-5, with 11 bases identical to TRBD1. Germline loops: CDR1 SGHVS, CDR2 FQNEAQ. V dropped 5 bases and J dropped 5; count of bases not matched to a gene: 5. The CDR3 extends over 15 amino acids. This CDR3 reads CASSEGTGGYQPQHF. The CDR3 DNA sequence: TGTGCCAGCAGCGAAGGGACAGGGGGATATCAGCCCCAGCATTTT.

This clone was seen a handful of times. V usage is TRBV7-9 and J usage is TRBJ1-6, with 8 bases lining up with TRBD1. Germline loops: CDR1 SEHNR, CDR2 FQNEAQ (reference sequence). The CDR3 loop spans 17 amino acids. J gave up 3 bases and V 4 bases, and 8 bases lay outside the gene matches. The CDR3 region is CASSSSRDRRYNSPLHF. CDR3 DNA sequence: TGTGCCAGCAGCTCATCCCGGGACAGGCGCTATAATTCACCCCTCCACTTT.

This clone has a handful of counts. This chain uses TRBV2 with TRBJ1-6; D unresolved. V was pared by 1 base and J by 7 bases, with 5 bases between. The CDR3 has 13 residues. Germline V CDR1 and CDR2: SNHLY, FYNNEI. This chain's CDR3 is CASSEDLNSPLHF. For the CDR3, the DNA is TGTGCCAGCAGTGAAGACCTAAATTCACCCCTCCACTTT.

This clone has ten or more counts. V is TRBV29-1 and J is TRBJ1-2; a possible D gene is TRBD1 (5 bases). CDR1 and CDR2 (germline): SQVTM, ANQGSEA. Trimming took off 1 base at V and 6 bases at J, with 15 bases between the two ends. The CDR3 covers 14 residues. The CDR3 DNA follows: TGCAGCGTTGAAGTGGGTCCAGGGAAGGATGGCTACACCTTC. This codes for CSVEVGPGKDGYTF.

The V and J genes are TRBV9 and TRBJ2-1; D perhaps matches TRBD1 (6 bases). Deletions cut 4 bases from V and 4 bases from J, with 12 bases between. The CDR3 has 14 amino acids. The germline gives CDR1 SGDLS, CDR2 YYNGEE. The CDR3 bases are TGTGCCAGCAGCCCCCGGACAGCTTACAATGAGCAGTTCTTC. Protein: CASSPRTAYNEQFF.

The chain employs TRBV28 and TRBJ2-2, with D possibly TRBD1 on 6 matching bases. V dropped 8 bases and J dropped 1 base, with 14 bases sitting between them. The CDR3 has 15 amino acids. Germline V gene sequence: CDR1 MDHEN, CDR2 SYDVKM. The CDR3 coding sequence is TGTGCCAGCGGCCCGACAGGAGTGAACACCGGGGAGCTGTTTTTT. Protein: CASGPTGVNTGELFF.

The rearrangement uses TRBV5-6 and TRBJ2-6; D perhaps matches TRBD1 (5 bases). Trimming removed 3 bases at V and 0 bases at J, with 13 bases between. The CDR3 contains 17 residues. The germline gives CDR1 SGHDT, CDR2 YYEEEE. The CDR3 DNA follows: TGTGCCAGCAGCTCCCAAGGGGCTACCTCTGGGGCCAACGTCCTGACTTTC. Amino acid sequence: CASSSQGATSGANVLTF.

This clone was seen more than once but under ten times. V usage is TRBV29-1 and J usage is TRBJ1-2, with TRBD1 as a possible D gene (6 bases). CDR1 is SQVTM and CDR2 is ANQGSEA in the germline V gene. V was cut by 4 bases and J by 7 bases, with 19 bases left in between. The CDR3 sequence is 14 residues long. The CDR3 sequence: CSVVPPDSPLGYTF. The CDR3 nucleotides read TGCAGCGTTGTACCCCCGGACAGCCCTCTTGGCTACACCTTC. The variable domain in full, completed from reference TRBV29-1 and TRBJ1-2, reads SAVISQKPSRDICQRGTSLTIQCQVDSQVTMMFWYRQQPGQSLTLIATANQGSEATYESGFVIDKFPISRPNLTFSTLTVSNMSPEDSSIYLCSVVPPDSPLGYTFGSGTRLTVV.

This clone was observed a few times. The CDR3 sequence: CASSIRQDGETQYF. CDR3 coding DNA: TGCGCCAGCAGCATTAGACAGGATGGGGAGACCCAGTACTTC. The chain links TRBV5-1 to TRBJ2-5; tentative D call: TRBD1 (6 bases). CDR1 SGHRS and CDR2 YFSETQ come from the germline V gene. Deletions cut 4 bases from V and 5 bases from J, with 15 bases between. The CDR3 consists of 14 residues.

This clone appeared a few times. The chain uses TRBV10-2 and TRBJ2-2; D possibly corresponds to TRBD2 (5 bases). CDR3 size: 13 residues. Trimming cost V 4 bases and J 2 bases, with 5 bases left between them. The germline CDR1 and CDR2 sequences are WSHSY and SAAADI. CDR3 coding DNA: TGCGCCAGCAGTGGGACTAACACCGGGGAGCTGTTTTTT. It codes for CASSGTNTGELFF.

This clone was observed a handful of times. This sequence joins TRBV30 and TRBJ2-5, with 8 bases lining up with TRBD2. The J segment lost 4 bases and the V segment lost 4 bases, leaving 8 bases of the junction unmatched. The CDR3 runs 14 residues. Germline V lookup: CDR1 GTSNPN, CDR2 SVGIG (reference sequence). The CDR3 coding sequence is TGTGCCTGGAAACGGGGGGGGCGGGTAGAGACCCAGTACTTC. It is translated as CAWKRGGRVETQYF. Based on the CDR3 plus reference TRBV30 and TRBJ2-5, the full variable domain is SQTIHQWPATLVQPVGSPLSLECTVEGTSNPNLYWYRQAAGRGLQLLFYSVGIGQISSEVPQNLSASRPQDRQFILSSKKLLLSDSGFYLCAWKRGGRVETQYFGPGTRLLVL.

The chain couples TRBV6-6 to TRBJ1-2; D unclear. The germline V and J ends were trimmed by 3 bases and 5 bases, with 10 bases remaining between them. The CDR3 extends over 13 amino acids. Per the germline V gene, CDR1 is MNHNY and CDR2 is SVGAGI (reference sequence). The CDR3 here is CASSYGQRYGYTF. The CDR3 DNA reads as TGTGCCAGCAGTTATGGTCAGCGATATGGCTACACCTTC.

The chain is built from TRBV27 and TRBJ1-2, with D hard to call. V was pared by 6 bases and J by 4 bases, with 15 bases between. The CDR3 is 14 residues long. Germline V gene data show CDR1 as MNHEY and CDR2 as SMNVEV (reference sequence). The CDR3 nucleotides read TGTGCCAGCAGCCACGGGGTTCCCCCCTATGGCTACACCTTC. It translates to CASSHGVPPYGYTF.

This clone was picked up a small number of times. The CDR3 spells CASLSGHEQFF. CDR3 bases: TGCGCCAGCCTTAGTGGGCATGAGCAGTTCTTC. The rearrangement joins TRBV5-1 to TRBJ2-1; D unresolved. Between the trimmed V and J ends, which lost 7 bases and 8 bases, there was a span of 10 bases. The CDR3 totals 11 residues. Looked up from germline, CDR1 is SGHRS and CDR2 is YFSETQ. Complete variable domain (other parts from reference TRBV5-1 and TRBJ2-1): KAGVTQTPRYLIKTRGQQVTLSCSPISGHRSVSWYQQTPGQGLQFLFEYFSETQRNKGNFPGRFSGRQFSNSRSEMNVSTLELGDSALYLCASLSGHEQFFGPGTRLTVL.

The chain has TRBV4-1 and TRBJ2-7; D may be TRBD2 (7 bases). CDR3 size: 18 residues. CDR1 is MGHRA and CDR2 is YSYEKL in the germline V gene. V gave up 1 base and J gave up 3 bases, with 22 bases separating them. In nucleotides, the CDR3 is TGCGCCAGCAGCCAAGTAGGAGTGGCGGGGGCCCTCCACTACGAGCAGTACTTC. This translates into CASSQVGVAGALHYEQYF.

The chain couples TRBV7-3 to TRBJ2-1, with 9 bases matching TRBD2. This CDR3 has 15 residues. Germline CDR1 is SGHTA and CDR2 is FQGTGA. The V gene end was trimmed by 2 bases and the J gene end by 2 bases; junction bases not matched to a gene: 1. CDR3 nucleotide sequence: TGTGCCAGCAGCTTATCTAGCGGGGCCTACAATGAGCAGTTCTTC. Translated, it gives CASSLSSGAYNEQFF.

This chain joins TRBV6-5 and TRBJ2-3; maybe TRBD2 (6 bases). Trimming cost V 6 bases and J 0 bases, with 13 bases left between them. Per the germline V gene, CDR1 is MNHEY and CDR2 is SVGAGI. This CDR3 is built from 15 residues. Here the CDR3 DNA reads TGTGCCAGCAGCATGAGGGACTTAAGCACAGATACGCAGTATTTT. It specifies CASSMRDLSTDTQYF.

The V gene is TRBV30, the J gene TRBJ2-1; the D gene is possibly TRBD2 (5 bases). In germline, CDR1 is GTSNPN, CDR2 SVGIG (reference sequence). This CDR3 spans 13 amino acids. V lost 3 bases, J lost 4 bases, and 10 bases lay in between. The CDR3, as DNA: TGTGCCTGGAGCTCGACGGGATACAATGAGCAGTTCTTC. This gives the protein CAWSSTGYNEQFF. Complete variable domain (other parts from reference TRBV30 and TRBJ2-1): SQTIHQWPATLVQPVGSPLSLECTVEGTSNPNLYWYRQAAGRGLQLLFYSVGIGQISSEVPQNLSASRPQDRQFILSSKKLLLSDSGFYLCAWSSTGYNEQFFGPGTRLTVL.